This is a list of T cell receptor beta chains from one sample in a study of chemoradiotherapy in HPV16-positive cancers. Here immunoSEQ multiplex PCR was the method, and the copy in TCRdb shows in-frame clones only, minus some. Among several thousand clones listed, 75% to 85% were seen once. Source: tumor tissue, taken from a patient who underwent chemoradiotherapy. All receptors come from a human donor with HPV-associated anogenital cancer. Both conserved end residues are part of each CDR3. D genes are given only for firm matches. Only part of the rows carry a size: once, few, many, or a class if the clone is expanded.

clone_size: .
d_call: TRBD1
j_call: TRBJ1-4
v_call: TRBV18
cdr3_nt: TGTGCCAGCTCACCTGGCGGACAGGGGGCTGAAAAACTGTTTTTT
cdr3_aa: CASSPGGQGAEKLFF

clone_size: .
d_call: .
j_call: TRBJ1-5
v_call: TRBV7-6
cdr3_nt: TGTGCCAGCAGCTTAGTGCGGGCGGCCGACTATAGCAATCAGCCCCAGCATTTT
cdr3_aa: CASSLVRAADYSNQPQHF

clone_size: few
d_call: TRBD1
j_call: TRBJ2-6
v_call: TRBV27
cdr3_nt: TGTGCCAGCAGTCCATGGGACAGGGGGCGTAAGTCTGGGGCCAACGTCCTGACTTTC
cdr3_aa: CASSPWDRGRKSGANVLTF

clone_size: .
d_call: .
j_call: TRBJ1-1
v_call: TRBV5-6
cdr3_nt: TGTGCCAGCAGCTGGGACGGGAACACTGAAGCTTTCTTT
cdr3_aa: CASSWDGNTEAFF

clone_size: .
d_call: .
j_call: TRBJ2-7
v_call: TRBV11-3
cdr3_nt: TGTGCCAGCAGCTTAATGCGGGAGCAGTACTTC
cdr3_aa: CASSLMREQYF

clone_size: medium-sized
d_call: .
j_call: TRBJ1-6
v_call: TRBV6-1
cdr3_nt: TGTGCCAGCAGTGATGACTGGGATTTATCACCCCTCCACTTT
cdr3_aa: CASSDDWDLSPLHF

clone_size: .
d_call: .
j_call: TRBJ1-1
v_call: TRBV6-5
cdr3_nt: TGTGCCAGCAGTTACTCGACTGGGGTGAACACTGAAGCTTTCTTT
cdr3_aa: CASSYSTGVNTEAFF

clone_size: .
d_call: .
j_call: TRBJ1-1
v_call: TRBV10-1
cdr3_nt: TGCGCCAGCAGTGGAGAGCAGAACACTGAAGCTTTCTTT
cdr3_aa: CASSGEQNTEAFF

clone_size: .
d_call: .
j_call: TRBJ1-2
v_call: TRBV7-2
cdr3_nt: TGTGCCAGCAGCTACCCAGGGCTGGTCGGGGGCTCGGGCTACACCTTC
cdr3_aa: CASSYPGLVGGSGYTF

clone_size: once
d_call: TRBD2
j_call: TRBJ2-2
v_call: TRBV5-1
cdr3_nt: TGCGCCAGCAGCTGGTCCCAGCGGGACGGTGGCGGGGAGCTGTTTTTT
cdr3_aa: CASSWSQRDGGGELFF

clone_size: .
d_call: TRBD1
j_call: TRBJ1-2
v_call: TRBV27
cdr3_nt: TGTGCCAGCAGTTTATCGCACAGGGGATTTGGAGGCTACACCTTC
cdr3_aa: CASSLSHRGFGGYTF

clone_size: .
d_call: .
j_call: TRBJ2-3
v_call: TRBV4-1
cdr3_nt: TGCGCCAGCAGCCAAGAAAGAAGCACAGATACGCAGTATTTT
cdr3_aa: CASSQERSTDTQYF

clone_size: .
d_call: .
j_call: TRBJ1-2
v_call: TRBV29-1
cdr3_nt: TGCAGCGTTGTCACATTCCGGGGCTACACCTTC
cdr3_aa: CSVVTFRGYTF

clone_size: .
d_call: TRBD1
j_call: TRBJ1-1
v_call: TRBV19
cdr3_nt: TGTGCCAGTAGTGCGACAGGGAGAATGAACACTGAAGCTTTCTTT
cdr3_aa: CASSATGRMNTEAFF

clone_size: once
d_call: TRBD1
j_call: TRBJ1-5
v_call: TRBV4-1
cdr3_nt: TGCGCCAGCAGCGACAGGGAGGGTCAGCCCCAGCATTTT
cdr3_aa: CASSDREGQPQHF

clone_size: once
d_call: .
j_call: TRBJ1-1
v_call: TRBV4-1
cdr3_nt: TGCGCCAGCAGCCAAGCCCCAGGGGCCACTGAAGCTTTCTTT
cdr3_aa: CASSQAPGATEAFF

clone_size: .
d_call: .
j_call: TRBJ1-5
v_call: TRBV2
cdr3_nt: TGTGCCAGCAGTGAAATGGGGAATCAGCCCCAGCATTTT
cdr3_aa: CASSEMGNQPQHF

clone_size: .
d_call: .
j_call: TRBJ2-1
v_call: TRBV5-4
cdr3_nt: TGTGCCAGCAGCCCACCGCGGGGCAATGAGCAGTTCTTC
cdr3_aa: CASSPPRGNEQFF

clone_size: few
d_call: .
j_call: TRBJ1-3
v_call: TRBV30
cdr3_nt: TGTGCCTGGAGTGAATCTGGAAACACCATATATTTT
cdr3_aa: CAWSESGNTIYF

clone_size: .
d_call: .
j_call: TRBJ1-2
v_call: TRBV13
cdr3_nt: TGTGCCAGCAGCTTAAGTGTAGGGGGGCCCGGCGTCCGGGGAGGCTACACCTTC
cdr3_aa: CASSLSVGGPGVRGGYTF

clone_size: .
d_call: .
j_call: TRBJ2-2
v_call: TRBV7-9
cdr3_nt: TGTGCCAGCAGCTTAGAGCAGGCGGGCACCGGGGAGCTGTTTTTT
cdr3_aa: CASSLEQAGTGELFF

clone_size: .
d_call: TRBD2
j_call: TRBJ2-1
v_call: TRBV7-3
cdr3_nt: TGTGCCAGTACCCCGGGGGGGGACTACAATGAGCAGTTCTTC
cdr3_aa: CASTPGGDYNEQFF

clone_size: .
d_call: .
j_call: TRBJ1-2
v_call: TRBV11-2
cdr3_nt: TGTGCCAGCAGCTTACTCCCTACCTATGGCTACACCTTC
cdr3_aa: CASSLLPTYGYTF

clone_size: .
d_call: .
j_call: TRBJ1-1
v_call: TRBV10-3
cdr3_nt: TGTGCCATCAGAATAAAATTAGACACTGAAGCTTTCTTT
cdr3_aa: CAIRIKLDTEAFF

clone_size: .
d_call: .
j_call: TRBJ1-5
v_call: TRBV27
cdr3_nt: TGTGCCAGCAAACCCTCATCTTTCTTTAACGAGCCCCAGCATTTT
cdr3_aa: CASKPSSFFNEPQHF

clone_size: .
d_call: .
j_call: TRBJ1-4
v_call: TRBV4-2
cdr3_nt: TGTGCCAGCGGGGCGACTAATGAAAAACTGTTTTTT
cdr3_aa: CASGATNEKLFF

clone_size: .
d_call: .
j_call: TRBJ1-2
v_call: TRBV10-3
cdr3_nt: TGTGCCATCAGTCAAATAGGGGCGGGAAAAGCTAACTATGGCTACACCTTC
cdr3_aa: CAISQIGAGKANYGYTF

clone_size: .
d_call: .
j_call: TRBJ2-1
v_call: TRBV29-1
cdr3_nt: TGCAGCGTTGCGGCAGTAGCGAAGATGGAGCAGTTCTTC
cdr3_aa: CSVAAVAKMEQFF

clone_size: .
d_call: TRBD1
j_call: TRBJ1-6
v_call: TRBV2
cdr3_nt: TGTGCCAGCAGGGGGACAGGCATTAATTCACCCCTCCACTTT
cdr3_aa: CASRGTGINSPLHF

clone_size: .
d_call: .
j_call: TRBJ1-5
v_call: TRBV2
cdr3_nt: TGTGCCAGCAGTGAACGTCAGGGAGGACAGCCCCAGCATTTT
cdr3_aa: CASSERQGGQPQHF

clone_size: .
d_call: .
j_call: TRBJ1-5
v_call: TRBV19
cdr3_nt: TGTGCCAGTACCCCAGAGGGGGGCGTCAATCAGCCCCAGCATTTT
cdr3_aa: CASTPEGGVNQPQHF

clone_size: .
d_call: .
j_call: TRBJ2-5
v_call: TRBV7-6
cdr3_nt: TGTGCCAGCAGCTTGTATGGGACCCAGTACTTC
cdr3_aa: CASSLYGTQYF

clone_size: .
d_call: .
j_call: TRBJ1-5
v_call: TRBV18
cdr3_nt: TGTGCCAGCTCACCATTTCAGGGGAATCAGCCCCAGCATTTT
cdr3_aa: CASSPFQGNQPQHF

clone_size: .
d_call: .
j_call: TRBJ2-6
v_call: TRBV7-9
cdr3_nt: TGTGCCAGCAGCTTATCGCCGACCCCCTCTGGGGCCAACGTCCTGACTTTC
cdr3_aa: CASSLSPTPSGANVLTF

clone_size: .
d_call: .
j_call: TRBJ1-1
v_call: TRBV30
cdr3_nt: TGTGCCTGGAGCCCTCCGGATCGGGGGGCTGAAGCTTTCTTT
cdr3_aa: CAWSPPDRGAEAFF

clone_size: .
d_call: .
j_call: TRBJ2-3
v_call: TRBV10-2
cdr3_nt: TGCGCCAGCAGAACTTGGTATTCAGGTGACGCAGATACGCAGTATTTT
cdr3_aa: CASRTWYSGDADTQYF

clone_size: once
d_call: .
j_call: TRBJ2-1
v_call: TRBV14
cdr3_nt: TGTGCCAGCAGCCAAGTCCGTTGGGGAGGAGAGCAGTTCTTC
cdr3_aa: CASSQVRWGGEQFF

clone_size: .
d_call: .
j_call: TRBJ1-2
v_call: TRBV9
cdr3_nt: TGTGCCAGCAGCGCGGGGGGGGGTGTTGGAGGTGGCTACACCTTC
cdr3_aa: CASSAGGGVGGGYTF

clone_size: few
d_call: .
j_call: TRBJ1-1
v_call: TRBV28
cdr3_nt: TGTGCCAGCAGTGGGGAGGACAGGAACACTGAAGCTTTCTTT
cdr3_aa: CASSGEDRNTEAFF

clone_size: .
d_call: TRBD2
j_call: TRBJ2-1
v_call: TRBV2
cdr3_nt: TGTGCCAGCGGGGGACTAGCGGGAGGAACCTCCTACAATGAGCAGTTCTTC
cdr3_aa: CASGGLAGGTSYNEQFF